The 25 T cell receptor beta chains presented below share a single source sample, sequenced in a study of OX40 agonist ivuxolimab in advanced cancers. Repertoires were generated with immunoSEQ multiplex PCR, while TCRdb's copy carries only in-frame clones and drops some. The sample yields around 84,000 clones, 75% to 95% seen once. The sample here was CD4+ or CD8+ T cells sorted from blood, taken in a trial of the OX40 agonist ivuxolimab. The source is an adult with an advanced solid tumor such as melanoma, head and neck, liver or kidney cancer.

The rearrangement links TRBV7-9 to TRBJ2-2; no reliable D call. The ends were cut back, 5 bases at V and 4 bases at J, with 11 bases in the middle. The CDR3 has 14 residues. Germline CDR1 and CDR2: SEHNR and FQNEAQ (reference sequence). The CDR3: CASSPQRTTGELFF. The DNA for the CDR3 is TGTGCCAGCAGCCCTCAAAGAACCACCGGGGAGCTGTTTTTT.

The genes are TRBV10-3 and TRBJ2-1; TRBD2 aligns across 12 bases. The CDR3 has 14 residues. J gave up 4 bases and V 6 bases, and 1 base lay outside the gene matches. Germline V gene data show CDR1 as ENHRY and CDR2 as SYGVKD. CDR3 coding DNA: TGTGCCATCAGGGGACTAGCGGGTTACAATGAGCAGTTCTTC. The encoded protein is CAIRGLAGYNEQFF.

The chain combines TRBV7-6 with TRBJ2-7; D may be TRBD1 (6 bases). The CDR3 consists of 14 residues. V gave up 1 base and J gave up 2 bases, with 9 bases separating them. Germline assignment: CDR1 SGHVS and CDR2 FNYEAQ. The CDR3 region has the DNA TGTGCCAGCAGCTTAGGACAGGTTCCCTACGAGCAGTACTTC. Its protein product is CASSLGQVPYEQYF. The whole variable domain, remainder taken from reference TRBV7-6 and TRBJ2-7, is GAGVSQSPRYKVTKRGQDVALRCDPISGHVSLYWYRQALGQGPEFLTYFNYEAQQDKSGLPNDRFSAERPEGSISTLTIQRTEQRDSAMYRCASSLGQVPYEQYFGPGTRLTVT.

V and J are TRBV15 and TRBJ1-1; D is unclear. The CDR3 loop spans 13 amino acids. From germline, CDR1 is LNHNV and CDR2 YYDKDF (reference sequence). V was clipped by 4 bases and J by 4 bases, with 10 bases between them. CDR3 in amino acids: CATSMMRSTEAFF. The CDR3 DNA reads TGTGCCACCAGCATGATGAGGAGCACTGAAGCTTTCTTT. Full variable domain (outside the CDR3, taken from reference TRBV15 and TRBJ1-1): DAMVIQNPRYQVTQFGKPVTLSCSQTLNHNVMYWYQQKSSQAPKLLFHYYDKDFNNEADTPDNFQSRRPNTSFCFLDIRSPGLGDTAMYLCATSMMRSTEAFFGQGTRLTVV.

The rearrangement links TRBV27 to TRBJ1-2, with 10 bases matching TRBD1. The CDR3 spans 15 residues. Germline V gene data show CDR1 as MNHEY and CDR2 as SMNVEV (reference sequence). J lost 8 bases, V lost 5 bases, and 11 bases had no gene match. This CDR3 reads CASSPTTGGARGYTF. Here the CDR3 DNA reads TGTGCCAGCAGTCCGACGACAGGGGGCGCGCGGGGCTACACCTTC.

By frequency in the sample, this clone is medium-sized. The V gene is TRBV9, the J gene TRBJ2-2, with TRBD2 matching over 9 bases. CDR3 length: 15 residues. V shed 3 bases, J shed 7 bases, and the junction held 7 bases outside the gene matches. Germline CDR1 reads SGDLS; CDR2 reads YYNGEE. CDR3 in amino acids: CASSARSGSGGELFF. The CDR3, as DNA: TGTGCCAGCAGCGCCCGTAGCGGGAGCGGCGGGGAGCTGTTTTTT.

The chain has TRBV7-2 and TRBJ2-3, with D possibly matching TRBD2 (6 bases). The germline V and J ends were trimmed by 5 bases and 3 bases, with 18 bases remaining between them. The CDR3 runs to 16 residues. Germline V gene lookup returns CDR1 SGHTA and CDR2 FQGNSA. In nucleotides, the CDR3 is TGTGCCAGCAGCCCAGGGACTTCCCCCGGAACAGATACGCAGTATTTT. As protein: CASSPGTSPGTDTQYF.

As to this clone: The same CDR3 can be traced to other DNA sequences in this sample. This chain's CDR3 is CASSPLGPDTQYF. The CDR3 nucleotides are TGTGCCAGCTCACCGCTGGGTCCAGATACGCAGTATTTT. The chain has TRBV18 and TRBJ2-3, with D uncertain. Between the trimmed V and J ends, which lost 3 bases and 4 bases, there was a span of 8 bases. The CDR3 runs 13 residues. The V gene's germline CDR1 is KGHSH and CDR2 LQKENI. The full variable domain, completed using reference TRBV18 and TRBJ2-3, is NAGVMQNPRHLVRRRGQEARLRCSPMKGHSHVYWYRQLPEEGLKFMVYLQKENIIDESGMPKERFSAEFPKEGPSILRIQQVVRGDSAAYFCASSPLGPDTQYFGPGTRLTVL.

The CDR3 DNA reads TGTGCCTGGCACGACAGTTTTTCACCCCTCCACTTT. Its protein product is CAWHDSFSPLHF. The chain couples TRBV30 to TRBJ1-6; TRBD1 is a possible D gene (5 bases). V lost 5 bases to trimming and J lost 9 bases, with 11 bases between them. CDR1 is GTSNPN, CDR2 SVGIG, per germline (reference sequence). The CDR3 has 12 amino acids. The whole variable domain, filled in from reference TRBV30 and TRBJ1-6, reads SQTIHQWPATLVQPVGSPLSLECTVEGTSNPNLYWYRQAAGRGLQLLFYSVGIGQISSEVPQNLSASRPQDRQFILSSKKLLLSDSGFYLCAWHDSFSPLHFGNGTRLTVT.

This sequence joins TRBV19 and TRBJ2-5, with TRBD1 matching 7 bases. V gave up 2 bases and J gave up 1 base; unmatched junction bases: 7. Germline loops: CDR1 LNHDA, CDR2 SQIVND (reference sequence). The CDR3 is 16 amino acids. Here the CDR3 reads CASSISGTALQETQYF. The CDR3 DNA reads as TGTGCCAGTAGTATATCTGGGACAGCACTCCAAGAGACCCAGTACTTC.

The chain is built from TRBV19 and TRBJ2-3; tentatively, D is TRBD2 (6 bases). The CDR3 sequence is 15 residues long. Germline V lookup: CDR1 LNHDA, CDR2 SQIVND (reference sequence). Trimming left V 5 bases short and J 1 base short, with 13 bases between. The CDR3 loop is CASSYISSGTDTQYF. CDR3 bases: TGTGCCAGTAGTTATATTTCTAGCGGCACAGATACGCAGTATTTT.

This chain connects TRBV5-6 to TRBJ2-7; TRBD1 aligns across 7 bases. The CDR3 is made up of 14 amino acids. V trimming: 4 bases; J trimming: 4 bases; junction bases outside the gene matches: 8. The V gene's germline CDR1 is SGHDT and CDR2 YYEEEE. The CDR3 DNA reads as TGTGCCAGCAGCCCGACAGGGCTGGGTTACGAGCAGTACTTC. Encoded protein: CASSPTGLGYEQYF.

The CDR3 protein is CASSVDGGEAFF. DNA of the CDR3: TGTGCCAGCAGCGTAGATGGGGGAGAAGCTTTCTTT. V is TRBV9 and J is TRBJ1-1; possible D gene TRBD1, 5 bases. Between the trimmed V and J ends, which lost 0 bases and 8 bases, there was a span of 8 bases. The germline V gene has CDR1 SGDLS and CDR2 YYNGEE. This CDR3 has 12 amino acids. The whole variable domain, filled in from reference TRBV9 and TRBJ1-1, reads DSGVTQTPKHLITATGQRVTLRCSPRSGDLSVYWYQQSLDQGLQFLIQYYNGEERAKGNILERFSAQQFPDLHSELNLSSLELGDSALYFCASSVDGGEAFFGQGTRLTVV.

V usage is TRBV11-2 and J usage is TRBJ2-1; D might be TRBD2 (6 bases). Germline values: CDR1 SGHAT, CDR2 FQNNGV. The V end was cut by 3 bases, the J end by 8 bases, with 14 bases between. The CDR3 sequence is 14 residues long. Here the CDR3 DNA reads TGTGCCAGCAGCTTTTTATCCCGCGGGGATGAGCAGTTCTTC. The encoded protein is CASSFLSRGDEQFF. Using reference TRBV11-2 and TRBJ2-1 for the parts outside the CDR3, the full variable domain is EAGVAQSPRYKIIEKRQSVAFWCNPISGHATLYWYQQILGQGPKLLIQFQNNGVVDDSQLPKDRFSAERLKGVDSTLKIQPAKLEDSAVYLCASSFLSRGDEQFFGPGTRLTVL.

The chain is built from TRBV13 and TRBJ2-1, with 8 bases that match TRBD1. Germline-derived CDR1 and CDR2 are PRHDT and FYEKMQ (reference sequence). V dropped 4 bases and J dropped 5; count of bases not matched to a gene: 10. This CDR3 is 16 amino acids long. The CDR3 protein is CASSSDPDRGNNEQFF. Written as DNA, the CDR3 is TGTGCCAGCAGCTCAGACCCCGACAGGGGAAACAATGAGCAGTTCTTC. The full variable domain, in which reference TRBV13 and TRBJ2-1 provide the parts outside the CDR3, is AAGVIQSPRHLIKEKRETATLKCYPIPRHDTVYWYQQGPGQDPQFLISFYEKMQSDKGSIPDRFSAQQFSDYHSELNMSSLELGDSALYFCASSSDPDRGNNEQFFGPGTRLTVL.

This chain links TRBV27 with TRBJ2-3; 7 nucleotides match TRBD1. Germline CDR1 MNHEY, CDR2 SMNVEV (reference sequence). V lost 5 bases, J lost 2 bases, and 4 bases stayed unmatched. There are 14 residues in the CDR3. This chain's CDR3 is CASSIQGVTDTQYF. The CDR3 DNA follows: TGTGCCAGCAGTATCCAGGGGGTCACAGATACGCAGTATTTT.

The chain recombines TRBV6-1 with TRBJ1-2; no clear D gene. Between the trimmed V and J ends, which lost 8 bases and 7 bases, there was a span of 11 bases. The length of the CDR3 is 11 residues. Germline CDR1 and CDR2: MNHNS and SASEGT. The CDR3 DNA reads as TGTGCCAGCGGGAGGGCCCCTGGCTACACCTTC. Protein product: CASGRAPGYTF.

Here the CDR3 reads CASTWVSGGGYNEQFF. The CDR3 DNA reads TGTGCCAGCACCTGGGTTAGCGGGGGAGGTTACAATGAGCAGTTCTTC. The chain links TRBV27 to TRBJ2-1, with 9 bases aligning to TRBD2. Germline values: CDR1 MNHEY, CDR2 SMNVEV (reference sequence). The CDR3 totals 16 residues. V lost 7 bases to trimming and J lost 4 bases; unmatched junction nucleotides: 11.

CDR3: CASGRDRDGYTF. DNA for the CDR3: TGTGCCAGCGGCCGGGACAGGGATGGCTACACCTTC. V is TRBV6-5 and J is TRBJ1-2; TRBD1 aligns across 9 bases. CDR1 and CDR2 from the germline V gene are MNHEY and SVGAGI. The CDR3 has 12 residues. Trimming at V came to 8 bases and at J to 6 bases, leaving 4 bases not matched to a gene.

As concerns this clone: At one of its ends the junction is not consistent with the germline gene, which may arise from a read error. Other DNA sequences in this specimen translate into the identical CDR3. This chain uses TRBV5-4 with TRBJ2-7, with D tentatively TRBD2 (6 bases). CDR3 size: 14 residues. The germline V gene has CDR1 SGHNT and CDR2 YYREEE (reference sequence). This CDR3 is CASSYGTGDYEQYF. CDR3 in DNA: TGTGCCAGTAGCTACGGGACGGGGGATTACGAGCAGTACTTC.

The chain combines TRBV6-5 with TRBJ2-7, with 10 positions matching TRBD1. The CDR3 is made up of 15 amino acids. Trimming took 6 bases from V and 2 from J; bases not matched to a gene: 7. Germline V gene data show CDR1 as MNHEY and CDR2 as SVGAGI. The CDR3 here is CASRIYGQGAYEQYF. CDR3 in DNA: TGTGCCAGCAGGATATACGGACAGGGGGCCTACGAGCAGTACTTC.

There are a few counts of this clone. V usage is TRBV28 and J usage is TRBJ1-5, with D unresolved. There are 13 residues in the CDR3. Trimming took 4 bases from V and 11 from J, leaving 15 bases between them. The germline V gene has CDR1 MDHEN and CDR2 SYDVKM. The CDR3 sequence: CASSSAGGRAQHF. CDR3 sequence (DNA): TGTGCCAGCAGTTCCGCCGGCGGGAGGGCCCAGCATTTT.

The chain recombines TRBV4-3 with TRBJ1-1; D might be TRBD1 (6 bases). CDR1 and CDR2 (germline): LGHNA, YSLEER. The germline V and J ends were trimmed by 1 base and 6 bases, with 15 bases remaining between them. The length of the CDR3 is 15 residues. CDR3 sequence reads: CASSQGYREGSEAFF. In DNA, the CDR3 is TGCGCCAGCAGCCAAGGCTACAGGGAAGGGTCTGAAGCTTTCTTT.

This CDR3 is CASSLSAFYNSPLHF. In DNA, the CDR3 is TGTGCCAGCAGCTTGAGTGCATTCTATAATTCACCCCTCCACTTT. The chain combines TRBV7-2 with TRBJ1-6; no clear D gene. Trimming cost V 3 bases and J 3 bases, with 9 bases left between them. Germline CDR1 reads SGHTA; CDR2 reads FQGNSA. This CDR3 has 15 residues.

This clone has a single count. CDR3 nucleotide sequence: TGTGCCAGCAGGGAAATCACAGGCACTGAAGCTTTCTTT. Translating it yields CASREITGTEAFF. V is TRBV2 and J is TRBJ1-1, with a weak D call TRBD1 (5 bases). V was shortened by 6 bases and J by 4 bases, with 12 bases between the two germline ends. Germline CDR1 SNHLY, CDR2 FYNNEI. The CDR3 length is 13 residues.